The clone carrying this T cell receptor (beta chain) was detected once. Its matching antigen is unknown. The sample is drawn from a study of T cell responses to AZD1222 COVID-19 vaccine. Study-wide results and limits: The study found Spike-specific TCR breadth and depth rose after two AZD1222 doses.

The ends were cut back, 0 bases at V and 0 bases at J, with 6 bases in the middle. The CDR3 is 15 amino acids. The V gene's germline CDR1 is MNHEY and CDR2 SMNVEV (reference sequence). Using immunoSEQ multiplex PCR, the repertoire was profiled, and TCRdb retains in-frame clones only, with some absent. This sample has 250,000 to 300,000 clones, with approximately 94% found just once. The rearrangement uses TRBV27 and TRBJ1-5; unclear D gene. The source of this sequence is an adult who received the AZD1222 COVID-19 vaccine. Sequences were derived from peripheral blood, sampled 28 days after the second AZD1222 dose. The CDR3 loop reads CASSLSAYSNQPQHF. As DNA, the CDR3 is TGTGCCAGCAGTTTATCAGCCTATAGCAATCAGCCCCAGCATTTT.